The clone carrying this T cell receptor beta chain occurred a few times. Via MiXCR, TCRdb re-called the 5' RACE reads, giving one row per CDR3 protein. Counted here are about 700,000 distinct CDR3 sequences, 8.5% to 9% occurring once; the ten biggest clones make up around 0.98%. The CDR3 covers 14 residues. Trimming cost V 2 bases and J 4 bases; bases outside gene matches: 3. CDR1 and CDR2 (germline): SGHDT, YYEEEE. This specimen belongs to a study of identical twins. These same records also appear under a second study, on yellow fever vaccine responses in identical twins.

Source material: PBMCs. V usage is TRBV5-6 and J usage is TRBJ2-3; 8 nucleotides agree with TRBD2. This TCR was recovered from a young woman in good health. This CDR3 is CASSFAGGPDTQYF. The DNA for the CDR3 is TGTGCCAGCAGCTTTGCGGGAGGTCCAGATACGCAGTATTTT.